The sequence of this TCR beta chain was determined in a study of T cells in Graves' hyperthyroidism and ophthalmopathy. Trimming shortened V by 3 bases and J by 8 bases, and 23 bases separated the two germline ends. The germline V gene encodes CDR1 SGDLS and CDR2 YYNGEE. This CDR3 contains 17 residues. TCR beta CDR3 regions were amplified from RNA transcripts. The primer set for the first-round RT-PCR of the TCR CDR3 was HTBI. MiXCR was run by TCRdb on the multiplex PCR reads, yielding one entry per CDR3 protein. The sample has 300,000 or so distinct CDR3 sequences, 16% seen once. This clonotype was counted between two and nine times. The antigen remains unidentified. Absence of ophthalmopathy progression within 18 months defined stable Graves' hyperthyroidism. Researchers barred patients who had uncontrolled infection, other autoimmune disease, pregnancy or lactation. PBMCs were derived from 7.5 to 10 ml fresh peripheral blood.

Study-wide results and caveats: Within blood appeared most thyroid clonotypes that had expanded above 0.001.

The receptor comes from a man aged 25 to 45 with Graves' hyperthyroidism. Sequenced material: blood. This rearrangement joins TRBV9 to TRBJ2-2; TRBD1 is a possible D gene (6 bases). CDR3 in amino acids: CASSDRRDTRLRGELFF. The CDR3 DNA is TGTGCCAGCAGCGACCGCCGGGACACGAGACTTAGGGGGGAGCTGTTTTTT.